The clone carrying this T cell receptor beta chain has ten or more counts. What it binds is unknown. Quantitative molecular-barcoded 5'-RACE generated the TCR beta libraries. Using its own MiXCR run on the 5' RACE reads, TCRdb lists one record per CDR3 protein. This repertoire shows approximately 520,000 distinct CDR3 sequences, less than 6% found once; its top ten account for 3.5%. The data belong to a study of CD8 T cells in ankylosing spondylitis. The V gene end was trimmed by 5 bases and the J gene end by 3 bases; junction bases not matched to a gene: 4. The length of the CDR3 is 12 residues. Germline V gene sequence: CDR1 SQVTM, CDR2 ANQGSEA. General study findings and limits: Reactive arthritis synovial fluid and blood previously showed some of these motif variants. In peripheral blood, disease-linked CD8+ clones occurred at relatively low frequencies. Significant enrichment of disease-linked clones was reported in matched ankylosing spondylitis synovial fluid. Blood from ankylosing spondylitis patients appeared to carry a characteristic roughly 8-variant TCR beta motif.

This rearrangement joins TRBV29-1 to TRBJ2-7, with 7 nucleotides matching TRBD2. The receptor comes from a male donor with ankylosing spondylitis. Sequencing input: blood, either unsorted or a sorted T cell fraction (not recorded which). In DNA form, the CDR3 reads TGCAGCGTTCGGGGGGAAAACTACGAGCAGTACTTC. It is translated as CSVRGENYEQYF.